One and the same sample provided the 16 T cell receptor beta chains below, sequenced in a study of T cell changes during pregnancy in multiple sclerosis. This table comes from immunoSEQ multiplex PCR, and its TCRdb copy is limited to in-frame clones, with some not included. This sample has tens of thousands of clones, with 85% to 95% found just once. The sequencing used peripheral blood, collected after pregnancy. The receptors here all came from a female donor with multiple sclerosis, enrolled in a pregnancy study.

The rearrangement links TRBV6-1 to TRBJ2-2; D gene unclear. The CDR3 has 12 amino acids. Germline V gene data show CDR1 as MNHNS and CDR2 as SASEGT. The V and J ends lost 3 bases and 8 bases respectively, with 7 bases between them. CDR3 sequence reads: CASSELLGELFF. Written as DNA, the CDR3 is TGTGCCAGCAGTGAGCTGCTAGGGGAGCTGTTTTTT.

The genes are TRBV27 and TRBJ2-3; tentatively, D is TRBD2 (6 bases). The CDR3 extends over 15 amino acids. Trimming removed 4 bases from V and 0 bases from J, with 11 bases in between. Looked up from germline, CDR1 is MNHEY and CDR2 is SMNVEV (reference sequence). The CDR3 DNA is TGTGCCAGCAGTTCCACGCGGGGTAGCACAGATACGCAGTATTTT. Translation gives CASSSTRGSTDTQYF.

J is TRBJ1-5 and V is TRBV27; no reliable D call. Per germline, CDR1 MNHEY and CDR2 SMNVEV (reference sequence). V lost 6 bases to trimming and J lost 2 bases, with 14 bases between them. The CDR3 has 15 residues. CDR3 in amino acids: CASSSWRVGNQPQHF. CDR3 bases: TGTGCCAGCAGCTCCTGGAGAGTAGGCAATCAGCCCCAGCATTTT.

The CDR3 DNA reads TGTGCCAGCAGTTCCCGGACAGGGGTTTTTCAGCCCCAGCATTTT. Encoded protein: CASSSRTGVFQPQHF. The gene calls are TRBV6-5 and TRBJ1-5, with TRBD1 matching 9 bases. CDR1 and CDR2 (germline): MNHEY, SVGAGI. Trimming at V came to 4 bases and at J to 6 bases, leaving 7 bases not matched to a gene. This CDR3 spans 15 amino acids.

The chain links TRBV18 to TRBJ1-1; D gene uncertain. Trimming removed 3 bases at V and 1 base at J, with 12 bases between. The CDR3 has 15 residues. Germline V lookup: CDR1 KGHSH, CDR2 LQKENI. CDR3 region: CASSPLAEPNTEAFF. The CDR3, as DNA: TGTGCCAGCTCACCCCTGGCCGAACCGAACACTGAAGCTTTCTTT.

This clone has only one observation. The chain's CDR3 is CASSRGQGTGNTIYF. The CDR3 nucleotides read TGTGCCAGCTCACGAGGACAGGGTACTGGAAACACCATATATTTT. V is TRBV18 and J is TRBJ1-3, with 8 bases identical to TRBD1. The CDR3 loop spans 15 amino acids. The germline gives CDR1 KGHSH, CDR2 LQKENI. The V and J ends lost 4 bases and 2 bases, in that order; junction bases with no gene match: 4. The whole variable domain, remainder taken from reference TRBV18 and TRBJ1-3, is NAGVMQNPRHLVRRRGQEARLRCSPMKGHSHVYWYRQLPEEGLKFMVYLQKENIIDESGMPKERFSAEFPKEGPSILRIQQVVRGDSAAYFCASSRGQGTGNTIYFGEGSWLTVV.

V gene TRBV18 combines with J gene TRBJ2-3; the match to TRBD2 covers 7 bases. The CDR3 contains 15 residues. V lost 2 bases, J lost 0 bases, and 2 bases stayed unmatched. CDR1 KGHSH and CDR2 LQKENI come from the germline V gene. The CDR3 DNA reads TGTGCCAGCTCACCATTGGGGGGGAGCACAGATACGCAGTATTTT. Residues: CASSPLGGSTDTQYF.

The V gene is TRBV5-4, the J gene TRBJ2-3, with 10 bases that match TRBD2. Germline lookup yields CDR1 SGHNT and CDR2 YYREEE (reference sequence). The length of the CDR3 is 18 residues. V shed 0 bases, J shed 3 bases, and the junction held 10 bases outside the gene matches. CDR3: CASSLGGVAGGSTDTQYF. In nucleotides, the CDR3 is TGTGCCAGCAGCTTGGGGGGCGTAGCGGGGGGTTCAACAGATACGCAGTATTTT.

V is TRBV18 and J is TRBJ2-3; the match to TRBD1 covers 9 bases. The ends lost 8 bases at V and 0 bases at J; junction bases unmatched: 6. CDR1 is KGHSH and CDR2 is LQKENI in the germline V gene. The length of the CDR3 is 15 residues. The CDR3 loop reads CASRYDRGSTDTQYF. CDR3 in DNA: TGTGCCAGCCGTTACGACAGGGGGAGCACAGATACGCAGTATTTT.

V gene TRBV19 combines with J gene TRBJ1-5; 7 positions match TRBD1. Germline trimming cut 5 bases from V and 10 bases from J; bases unmatched to any gene: 8. The CDR3 spans 13 residues. Germline lookup yields CDR1 LNHDA and CDR2 SQIVND (reference sequence). The CDR3 coding sequence is TGTGCCAGTAGTTCCACAGGGGTTGGCCCCCAGCATTTT. Protein: CASSSTGVGPQHF.

The chain employs TRBV7-9 and TRBJ1-1; D is perhaps TRBD1 (5 bases). Trimming shortened V by 7 bases and J by 6 bases, and 18 bases separated the two germline ends. The V gene's germline CDR1 is SEHNR and CDR2 FQNEAQ (reference sequence). The CDR3 is 14 amino acids. The CDR3 DNA reads TGTGCCAGCAAATCTGGTCCTCAAGGGGCTGAAGCTTTCTTT. Translation gives CASKSGPQGAEAFF.

The chain joins TRBV6-4 to TRBJ1-1, with D unclear. CDR3 length: 14 residues. Germline V gene lookup returns CDR1 MRHNA and CDR2 SNTAGT. Trimming removed 5 bases from V and 4 bases from J, with 14 bases in between. CDR3 sequence reads: CASSPEGGSTEAFF. The DNA for the CDR3 is TGTGCCAGCAGTCCCGAGGGCGGTAGCACTGAAGCTTTCTTT.

The chain carries TRBV19 and TRBJ2-2; 7 bases align to TRBD1. The germline V gene has CDR1 LNHDA and CDR2 SQIVND (reference sequence). The CDR3 runs 15 residues. V shed 6 bases and J 0 bases; nucleotides not matched to a gene: 4. The DNA of the CDR3 is TGTGCCAGTAGAGCAGGGGGTTCGAACACCGGGGAGCTGTTTTTT. Its translation: CASRAGGSNTGELFF.

This clone was observed once. This sequence joins TRBV9 and TRBJ2-2, with 8 bases lining up with TRBD2. Germline CDR1 and CDR2: SGDLS and YYNGEE. Trimming at V came to 0 bases and at J to 6 bases, leaving 7 bases not matched to a gene. This CDR3 is built from 16 residues. CDR3 protein: CASSVALRGAPGELFF. The CDR3 nucleotides are TGTGCCAGCAGCGTAGCTCTGCGGGGGGCTCCCGGGGAGCTGTTTTTT.

The CDR3, as DNA: TGTGCCAGCAGTTACCGACGGACAGGGGATCTTCAGCCCCAGCATTTT. Protein: CASSYRRTGDLQPQHF. This chain joins TRBV6-6 and TRBJ1-5; TRBD1 matches 9 bases. The germline V gene has CDR1 MNHNY and CDR2 SVGAGI (reference sequence). The CDR3 consists of 16 residues. The ends lost 2 bases at V and 6 bases at J; junction bases unmatched: 8.

The chain has TRBV19 and TRBJ2-7; 9 nucleotides line up with TRBD1. The CDR3 runs 15 residues. CDR1 is LNHDA, CDR2 SQIVND, per germline (reference sequence). Unmatched junction bases numbered 3, after V lost 1 base and J lost 2 bases. The CDR3 sequence is CASSIAGTGTYEQYF. DNA for the CDR3: TGTGCCAGTAGTATAGCCGGGACAGGGACCTACGAGCAGTACTTC.